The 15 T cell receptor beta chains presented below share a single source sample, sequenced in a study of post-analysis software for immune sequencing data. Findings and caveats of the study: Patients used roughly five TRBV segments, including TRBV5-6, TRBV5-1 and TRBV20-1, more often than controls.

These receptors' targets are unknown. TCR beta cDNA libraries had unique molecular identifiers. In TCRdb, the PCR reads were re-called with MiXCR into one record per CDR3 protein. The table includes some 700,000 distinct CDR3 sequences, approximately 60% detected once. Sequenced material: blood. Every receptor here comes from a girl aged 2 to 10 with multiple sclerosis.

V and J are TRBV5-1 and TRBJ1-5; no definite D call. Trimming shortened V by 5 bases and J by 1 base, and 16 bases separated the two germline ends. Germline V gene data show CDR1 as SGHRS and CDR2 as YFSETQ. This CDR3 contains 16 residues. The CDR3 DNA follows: TGCGCCAGCAGTTATTCCTCCCAGAGGAGCAATCAGCCCCAGCATTTT. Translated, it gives CASSYSSQRSNQPQHF.

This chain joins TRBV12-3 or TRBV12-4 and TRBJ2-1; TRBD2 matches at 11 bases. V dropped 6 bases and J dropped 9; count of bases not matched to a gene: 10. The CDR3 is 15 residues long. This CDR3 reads CASRTSGRGESEQFF. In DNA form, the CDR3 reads TGTGCCAGCAGAACTAGCGGGAGAGGGGAGTCTGAGCAGTTCTTC.

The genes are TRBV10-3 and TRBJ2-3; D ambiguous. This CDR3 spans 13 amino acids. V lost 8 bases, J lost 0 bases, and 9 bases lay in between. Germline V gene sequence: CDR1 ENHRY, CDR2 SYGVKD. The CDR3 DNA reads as TGTGCCATCCAACCACCTAGCACAGATACGCAGTATTTT. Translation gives CAIQPPSTDTQYF.

The CDR3 nucleotides read TGCAGCGTTGTTCGCGTGCGCGGAAATGAGCAGTTCTTC. It specifies CSVVRVRGNEQFF. This chain links TRBV29-1 with TRBJ2-1; D uncertain. The germline V and J ends were trimmed by 4 bases and 7 bases, with 14 bases remaining between them. The germline V gene encodes CDR1 SQVTM and CDR2 ANQGSEA. This CDR3 has 13 amino acids.

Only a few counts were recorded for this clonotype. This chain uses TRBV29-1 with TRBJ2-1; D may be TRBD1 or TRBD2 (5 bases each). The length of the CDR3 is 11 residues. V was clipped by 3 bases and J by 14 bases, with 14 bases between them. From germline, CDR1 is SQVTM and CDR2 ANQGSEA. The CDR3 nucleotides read TGCAGCGTTGAGTGGGGACGCGAGGAGTTCTTC. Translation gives CSVEWGREEFF.

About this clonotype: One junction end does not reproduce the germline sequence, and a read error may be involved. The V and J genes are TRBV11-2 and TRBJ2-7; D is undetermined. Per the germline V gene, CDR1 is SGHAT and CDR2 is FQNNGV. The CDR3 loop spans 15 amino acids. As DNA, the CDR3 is TGTGCCAGCAGCTTAGAGGCCGCAAGGGCCTACGGGCAGTACTTC. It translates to CASSLEAARAYGQYF.

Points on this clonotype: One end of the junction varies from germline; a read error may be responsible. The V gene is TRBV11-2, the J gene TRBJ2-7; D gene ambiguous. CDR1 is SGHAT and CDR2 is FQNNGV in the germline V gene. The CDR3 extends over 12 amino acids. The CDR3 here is CASTGRLETQDF. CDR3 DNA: TGTGCCAGCACTGGACGCTTGGAGACCCAGGACTTC.

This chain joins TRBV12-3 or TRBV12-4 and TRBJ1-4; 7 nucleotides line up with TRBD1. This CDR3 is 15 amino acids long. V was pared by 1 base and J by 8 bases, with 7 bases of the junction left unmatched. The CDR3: CASSLGQGAGEKLFF. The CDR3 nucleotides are TGTGCCAGCAGTTTAGGACAGGGTGCGGGCGAAAAACTGTTTTTT.

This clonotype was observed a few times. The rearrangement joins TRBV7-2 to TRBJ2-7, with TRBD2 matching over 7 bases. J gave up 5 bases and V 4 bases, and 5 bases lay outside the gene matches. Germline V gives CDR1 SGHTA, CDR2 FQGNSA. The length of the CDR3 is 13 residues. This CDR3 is CASSWIGGDEQYF. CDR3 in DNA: TGTGCCAGCAGCTGGATTGGGGGGGACGAGCAGTACTTC.

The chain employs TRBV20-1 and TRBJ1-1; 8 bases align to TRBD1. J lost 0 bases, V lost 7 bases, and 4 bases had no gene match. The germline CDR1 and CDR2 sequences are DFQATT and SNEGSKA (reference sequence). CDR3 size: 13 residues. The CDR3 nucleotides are TGCAGTGTTCACAGGGGGATGAACACTGAAGCTTTCTTT. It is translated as CSVHRGMNTEAFF.

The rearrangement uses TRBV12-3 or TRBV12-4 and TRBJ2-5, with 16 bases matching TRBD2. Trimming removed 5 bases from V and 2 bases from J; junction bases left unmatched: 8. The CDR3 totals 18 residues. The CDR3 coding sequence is TGTGCCAGCAGTCTCGGGACTAGCGGGAGGGCCGGGCAAGAGACCCAGTACTTC. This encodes CASSLGTSGRAGQETQYF.

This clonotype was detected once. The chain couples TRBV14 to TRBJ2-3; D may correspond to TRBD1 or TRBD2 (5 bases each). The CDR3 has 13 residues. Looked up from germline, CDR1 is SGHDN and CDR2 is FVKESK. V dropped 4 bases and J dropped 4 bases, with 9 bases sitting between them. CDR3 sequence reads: CASSRGTPDTQYF. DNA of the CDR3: TGTGCCAGCAGCCGTGGGACCCCAGATACGCAGTATTTT. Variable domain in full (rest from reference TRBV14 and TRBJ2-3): EAGVTQFPSHSVIEKGQTVTLRCDPISGHDNLYWYRRVMGKEIKFLLHFVKESKQDESGMPNNRFLAERTGGTYSTLKVQPAELEDSGVYFCASSRGTPDTQYFGPGTRLTVL.

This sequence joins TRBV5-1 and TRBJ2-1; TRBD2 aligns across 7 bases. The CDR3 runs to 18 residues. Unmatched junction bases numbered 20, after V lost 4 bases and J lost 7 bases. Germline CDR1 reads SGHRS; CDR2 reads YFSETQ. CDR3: CASSPPGSGGRWGNEQFF. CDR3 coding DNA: TGCGCCAGCAGCCCCCCCGGGAGTGGCGGGAGATGGGGAAATGAGCAGTTCTTC.

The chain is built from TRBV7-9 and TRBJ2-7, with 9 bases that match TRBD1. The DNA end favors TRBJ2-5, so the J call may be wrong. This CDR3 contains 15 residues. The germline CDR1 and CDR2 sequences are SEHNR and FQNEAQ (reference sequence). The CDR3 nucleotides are TGTGCCAGCAGACCGAACAGGGGGCGCAGGGAGACCCAGTACTTC. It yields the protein CASRPNRGRRETQYF.

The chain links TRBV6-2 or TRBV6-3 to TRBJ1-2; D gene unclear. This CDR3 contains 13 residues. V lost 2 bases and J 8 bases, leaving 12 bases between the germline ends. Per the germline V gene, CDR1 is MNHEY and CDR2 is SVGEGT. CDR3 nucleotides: TGTGCCAGCAGTTACAACAGCCCGCGGGGCTACACCTTC. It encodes CASSYNSPRGYTF.